This entry lists 14 T cell receptor beta chains sequenced from one sample in a study of cytomegalovirus exposure and HLA in healthy donors. In the PCR, 60 Vbeta and 13 Jbeta primers were used. Profiling relied on immunoSEQ multiplex PCR, and the TCRdb table lists in-frame clones only, not all of them. The sample has about 70,000 clones; the top ten hold 2% to 3%. The sample was PBMCs. These receptors came from a female donor in good health and CMV-seropositive.

The CDR3 here is CASSSGQGSGGTEAFF. CDR3 DNA: TGTGCCAGCAGCTCGGGACAGGGGAGTGGTGGCACTGAAGCTTTCTTT. The chain links TRBV7-3 to TRBJ1-1, with 10 bases that match TRBD1. CDR3 length: 16 amino acids. The trim removed 4 bases at V and 4 bases at J, leaving 9 bases unmatched. Per the germline V gene, CDR1 is SGHTA and CDR2 is FQGTGA.

This chain connects TRBV30 to TRBJ2-7, with 7 bases matching TRBD1. Germline CDR1 GTSNPN, CDR2 SVGIG (reference sequence). The trim removed 0 bases at V and 1 base at J, leaving 3 bases unmatched. This CDR3 has 14 amino acids. CDR3 in DNA: TGTGCCTGGAGTGTAGGGGGCGGATCCTACGAGCAGTACTTC. It specifies CAWSVGGGSYEQYF.

The rearrangement uses TRBV30 and TRBJ1-1, with D perhaps TRBD1 (6 bases). Germline V gene sequence: CDR1 GTSNPN, CDR2 SVGIG (reference sequence). The CDR3 totals 13 residues. The V end was cut by 8 bases, the J end by 0 bases, with 13 bases between. In DNA, the CDR3 is TGTGCCAGTGACAGGCTAATGAACACTGAAGCTTTCTTT. It is translated as CASDRLMNTEAFF.

The chain uses TRBV11-2 and TRBJ2-5, with TRBD1 matching 7 bases. V gave up 5 bases and J gave up 10 bases; unmatched junction bases: 10. The CDR3 has 13 amino acids. CDR1 SGHAT and CDR2 FQNNGV come from the germline V gene. The CDR3 here is CASSPNPGDSQYF. DNA of the CDR3: TGTGCCAGCAGCCCCAATCCTGGGGACAGCCAGTACTTC.

The chain combines TRBV9 with TRBJ1-1, with a possible D match to TRBD1 (6 bases). This CDR3 has 14 amino acids. Germline V gives CDR1 SGDLS, CDR2 YYNGEE. The V and J ends lost 5 bases and 3 bases respectively, with 14 bases between them. In DNA form, the CDR3 reads TGTGCCAGCAGTAGAAAACAGGGATACACTGAAGCTTTCTTT. Encoded protein: CASSRKQGYTEAFF.

This chain links TRBV19 with TRBJ1-5; D may be TRBD1 (6 bases). Germline CDR1 reads LNHDA; CDR2 reads SQIVND (reference sequence). Trimming shortened V by 7 bases and J by 3 bases, and 16 bases separated the two germline ends. This CDR3 has 15 residues. The CDR3 here is CASMVGQGSNQPQHF. The CDR3 DNA is TGTGCCAGTATGGTCGGGCAGGGGTCCAATCAGCCCCAGCATTTT.

The chain has TRBV7-2 and TRBJ2-7, with 8 bases that match TRBD1. The CDR3 runs 15 residues. CDR1 and CDR2 from the germline V gene are SGHTA and FQGNSA. The J segment lost 7 bases and the V segment lost 2 bases, leaving 10 bases of the junction unmatched. The CDR3 is CASSLRGQGAGEQYF. As DNA, the CDR3 is TGTGCCAGCAGCTTAAGGGGGCAGGGGGCAGGTGAGCAGTACTTC.

The rearrangement uses TRBV4-3 and TRBJ2-3, with a weak D call TRBD2 (6 bases). This CDR3 region has 16 residues. CDR1 is LGHNA and CDR2 is YSLEER in the germline V gene. The ends were cut back, 0 bases at V and 6 bases at J, with 16 bases in the middle. The CDR3 protein is CASSQDRSGPSDTQYF. The CDR3 DNA follows: TGCGCCAGCAGCCAAGATAGAAGCGGGCCGTCGGATACGCAGTATTTT.

The genes are TRBV18 and TRBJ1-2; TRBD1 matches at 9 bases. This CDR3 spans 19 amino acids. V lost 3 bases and J lost 2; bases outside the gene matches: 16. The germline V gene has CDR1 KGHSH and CDR2 LQKENI. The CDR3 sequence is CASSPQFNGAGTGNYGYTF. The CDR3 DNA sequence: TGTGCCAGCTCACCCCAATTTAATGGGGCCGGGACAGGGAACTATGGCTACACCTTC.

The V call is TRBV18, the J call TRBJ2-5; D gene unclear. This CDR3 has 13 amino acids. V shed 0 bases and J shed 5 bases, with 7 bases lying between them. CDR1 and CDR2 (germline): KGHSH, LQKENI. As DNA, the CDR3 is TGTGCCAGCTCACCACCCCTTCTGGAGACCCAGTACTTC. It specifies CASSPPLLETQYF.

The chain uses TRBV7-6 and TRBJ2-1; TRBD2 aligns across 9 bases. V lost 0 bases to trimming and J lost 8 bases; unmatched junction nucleotides: 8. Germline loops: CDR1 SGHVS, CDR2 FNYEAQ. The CDR3 contains 16 residues. The CDR3 reads CASSLAKAGGIHEQFF. In DNA, the CDR3 is TGTGCCAGCAGCTTAGCGAAGGCGGGAGGGATCCATGAGCAGTTCTTC.

V and J are TRBV29-1 and TRBJ2-3; maybe TRBD2 (6 bases). The CDR3 has 12 amino acids. Germline CDR1 is SQVTM and CDR2 is ANQGSEA. Trimming took off 8 bases at V and 3 bases at J, with 12 bases between the two ends. In DNA, the CDR3 is TGCAGCCGACTAGGTGTGACAGATACGCAGTATTTT. This encodes CSRLGVTDTQYF.

In regard to this clone: The sample holds other DNA sequences that translate to the same CDR3. This chain links TRBV18 with TRBJ1-6; D call uncertain. This CDR3 is 14 amino acids long. Germline CDR1 is KGHSH and CDR2 is LQKENI. Trimming left V 2 bases short and J 4 bases short, with 6 bases between. The CDR3 loop is CASSPESYNSPLHF. CDR3 nucleotides: TGTGCCAGCTCACCAGAGAGTTATAATTCACCCCTCCACTTT.

J is TRBJ1-2 and V is TRBV7-8; 9 nucleotides align to TRBD1. The germline CDR1 and CDR2 sequences are SGHVS and FQNEAQ. The CDR3 totals 16 residues. After removal of 1 base from V and 1 base from J, the junction contained 4 bases not matched to a gene. This CDR3 reads CASSLEGTGFNYGYTF. The CDR3 DNA is TGTGCCAGCAGCTTAGAAGGGACAGGGTTTAACTATGGCTACACCTTC.